Presented here are 2 T cell receptor beta chains from one specimen sequenced in a study of post-analysis software for immune sequencing data. Findings and limits, study-wide: When patients were compared with controls, four to six TRBV segments were more frequent, TRBV5-6, TRBV5-1 and TRBV20-1 among them.

Which antigens these TCRs recognize remains unknown. Unique molecular identifiers featured in each of the TCR beta cDNA libraries. In TCRdb, the PCR reads were re-called with MiXCR into one record per CDR3 protein. The sample yields over 700,000 distinct CDR3 sequences, 30% seen once. Source material: blood. The receptors were gathered from a girl aged 10 to 17 with multiple sclerosis.

This clonotype was observed a handful of times. The chain links TRBV7-2 to TRBJ2-3; possibly TRBD1 or TRBD2 for D (5 bases each). Germline CDR1 and CDR2: SGHTA and FQGNSA. The germline V and J ends were trimmed by 5 bases and 6 bases, with 18 bases remaining between them. This CDR3 has 15 residues. The CDR3 DNA follows: TGTGCCAGCAGCGTACGTCGACGGGACCAGGATACGCAGTATTTT. Its translation is CASSVRRRDQDTQYF.

The sample holds a few counts of this clonotype. V is TRBV5-1 and J is TRBJ2-6, with unresolved D. CDR3 size: 15 residues. V lost 1 base to trimming and J lost 0 bases, with 5 bases between them. Germline-derived CDR1 and CDR2 are SGHRS and YFSETQ. CDR3: CASSLMGSGANVLTF. DNA for the CDR3: TGCGCCAGCAGCTTGATGGGCTCTGGGGCCAACGTCCTGACTTTC. The variable domain in full, with the rest retrieved from reference TRBV5-1 and TRBJ2-6, is KAGVTQTPRYLIKTRGQQVTLSCSPISGHRSVSWYQQTPGQGLQFLFEYFSETQRNKGNFPGRFSGRQFSNSRSEMNVSTLELGDSALYLCASSLMGSGANVLTFGAGSRLTVL.